This is a list of T cell receptor beta chains from one sample in a study of T cell repertoires in cytomegalovirus infection. Their specific antigens are unknown. MiXCR was run by TCRdb on the reads, yielding one entry per CDR3 protein. The sample includes approximately 910,000 distinct CDR3 sequences, roughly 30% of them seen just once. Here the sequenced sample was cultured CD8+ T cells from PBMCs, taken from culture after CMV antigen stimulation. All receptors come from a human donor in good health (CMV status not recorded). Some clones in this sample may be carry-over from other donors' samples. The CDR3 runs from the conserved cysteine through the conserved F or W. The order of the fields is J gene, V gene, clone size, D gene, CDR3 DNA, CDR3 protein. The D gene is left open where the match is weak. The size of a clone is reported for some rows only, either as once, few or many, or as a class for expanded clones.

j_gene: TRBJ1-2; v_gene: TRBV12-3/TRBV12-4; abundance: .; d_gene: .; CDR3nt: TGTGCCAGCAGCAAGACGAAAGGGGCGCGGTATGGCTACACCTTC; CDR3aa: CASSKTKGARYGYTF
j_gene: TRBJ2-4; v_gene: TRBV7-4; abundance: .; d_gene: .; CDR3nt: TGTGCCAGCAGCTTAGAATGGGGGCGGCAGTTAGTCAAAAACATTCAGTACTTC; CDR3aa: CASSLEWGRQLVKNIQYF
j_gene: TRBJ2-7; v_gene: TRBV15; abundance: few; d_gene: .; CDR3nt: TGTGCCACCAGCCTGGGCGGATCCCTCGAGCAGTACTTC; CDR3aa: CATSLGGSLEQYF
j_gene: TRBJ2-3; v_gene: TRBV19; abundance: few; d_gene: .; CDR3nt: TGTGCCAGTACCATAGGCTTCCATGGGTTTACAGATACGCAGTATTTT; CDR3aa: CASTIGFHGFTDTQYF
j_gene: TRBJ2-5; v_gene: TRBV4-3; abundance: .; d_gene: TRBD2; CDR3nt: TGCGCCAGCAGCCCAGAAAACGGGGGGGTTGAGACCCAGTACTTC; CDR3aa: CASSPENGGVETQYF
j_gene: TRBJ2-1; v_gene: TRBV7-8; abundance: many; d_gene: TRBD1; CDR3nt: TGTGCCAGCAGCCTCCCCGGGACAGGGGGCCTCAATGAGCAGTTCTTC; CDR3aa: CASSLPGTGGLNEQFF
j_gene: TRBJ2-5; v_gene: TRBV6-5; abundance: few; d_gene: .; CDR3nt: TGTGCCAGCAGTTACACTGGGGAAGAGACCCAGTACTTC; CDR3aa: CASSYTGEETQYF
j_gene: TRBJ2-1; v_gene: TRBV18; abundance: .; d_gene: TRBD2; CDR3nt: TGTGCCAGCTCACCCAGCGGGGCGGCCATCAATGAGCAGTTCTTC; CDR3aa: CASSPSGAAINEQFF
j_gene: TRBJ2-3; v_gene: TRBV7-6; abundance: many; d_gene: .; CDR3nt: TGTGCCAGCAGTCAGGAGGGGACCAGCACAGATACGCAGTATTTT; CDR3aa: CASSQEGTSTDTQYF
j_gene: TRBJ1-1; v_gene: TRBV7-9; abundance: .; d_gene: TRBD1; CDR3nt: TGTGCCAGCAGCTCCCGAGAAACGGGACAGAGCCTAACTGAAGCTTTCTTT; CDR3aa: CASSSRETGQSLTEAFF
j_gene: TRBJ2-7; v_gene: TRBV7-9; abundance: few; d_gene: .; CDR3nt: TGTGCCAGCAGCTCATATGAGTTGGGTTACGAGCAGTACTTC; CDR3aa: CASSSYELGYEQYF
j_gene: TRBJ2-7; v_gene: TRBV14; abundance: once; d_gene: TRBD2; CDR3nt: TGTGCCAGCAGCCATGGTAGCGGGCAACTCTACGAGCAGTACTTC; CDR3aa: CASSHGSGQLYEQYF
j_gene: TRBJ1-2; v_gene: TRBV27; abundance: .; d_gene: .; CDR3nt: TGTGCCAGCAGTTTAAAAGGGGGCTATGGCTACACCTTC; CDR3aa: CASSLKGGYGYTF
j_gene: TRBJ1-5; v_gene: TRBV19; abundance: few; d_gene: TRBD1; CDR3nt: TGTGCCAGTATGGGGAGGGACAGGGTCAATCAGCCCCAGCATTTT; CDR3aa: CASMGRDRVNQPQHF
j_gene: TRBJ2-1; v_gene: TRBV6-6; abundance: .; d_gene: .; CDR3nt: TGTGCCAGCAGCCTGGCGGGACGGACTTCCAGAGAGCAGTTCTTC; CDR3aa: CASSLAGRTSREQFF
j_gene: TRBJ2-3; v_gene: TRBV19; abundance: few; d_gene: TRBD2; CDR3nt: TGTGCCAGTAGTATAAGCCTACTAGCGGGGCGTACAGATACGCAGTATTTT; CDR3aa: CASSISLLAGRTDTQYF
j_gene: TRBJ1-2; v_gene: TRBV7-9; abundance: few; d_gene: .; CDR3nt: TGTGCCAGCAGCTCTGGCAGGGTCTATGGCTACACCTTC; CDR3aa: CASSSGRVYGYTF
j_gene: TRBJ2-1; v_gene: TRBV5-5; abundance: .; d_gene: .; CDR3nt: TGTGCCAGCAGCTCGGGCGGGGGCGAGTCCTTATACAATGAGCAGTTCTTC; CDR3aa: CASSSGGGESLYNEQFF
j_gene: TRBJ2-3; v_gene: TRBV6-5; abundance: few; d_gene: TRBD2; CDR3nt: TGTGCCAGCAGTTACTCGAGCCCTCGGGGGGGCCGTGGAGATACGCAGTATTTT; CDR3aa: CASSYSSPRGGRGDTQYF
j_gene: TRBJ2-7; v_gene: TRBV27; abundance: few; d_gene: .; CDR3nt: TGTGCCAGCAGTTTGAATGGCCGGACCCACGAGCAGTACTTC; CDR3aa: CASSLNGRTHEQYF
j_gene: TRBJ2-1; v_gene: TRBV5-6; abundance: .; d_gene: TRBD2; CDR3nt: TGTGCCAGCAGCTTGGACCTACTAGCGGGGGGGAATAATGAGCAGTTCTTC; CDR3aa: CASSLDLLAGGNNEQFF
j_gene: TRBJ2-1; v_gene: TRBV7-2; abundance: many; d_gene: TRBD1; CDR3nt: TGTGCCAGCAGCTTACCGGCCCCGACAGGGGGGTTCTACAATGAGCAGTTCTTC; CDR3aa: CASSLPAPTGGFYNEQFF
j_gene: TRBJ1-3; v_gene: TRBV7-9; abundance: few; d_gene: .; CDR3nt: TGTGCCAGCAGCTTAGACAGGCTTGGAAACACCATATATTTT; CDR3aa: CASSLDRLGNTIYF
j_gene: TRBJ2-2; v_gene: TRBV12-3/TRBV12-4; abundance: few; d_gene: TRBD2; CDR3nt: TGTGCCATGGGGGGTAGCGGGGGGTCGAACACCGGGGAGCTGTTTTTT; CDR3aa: CAMGGSGGSNTGELFF
j_gene: TRBJ1-1; v_gene: TRBV4-1; abundance: .; d_gene: .; CDR3nt: TGCGCCAGCAGCCGCGAACCTACAGGTTTGAACACTGAAGCTTTCTTT; CDR3aa: CASSREPTGLNTEAFF
j_gene: TRBJ1-2; v_gene: TRBV6-2/TRBV6-3; abundance: .; d_gene: TRBD1; CDR3nt: TGTGCCAGCAGTTACTGGTCCCAGGGGGATTCCACCTTC; CDR3aa: CASSYWSQGDSTF
j_gene: TRBJ1-2; v_gene: TRBV7-8; abundance: many; d_gene: .; CDR3nt: TGTGCCAGCAGCCAGGTGGACAATCGCACCTTC; CDR3aa: CASSQVDNRTF
j_gene: TRBJ2-1; v_gene: TRBV19; abundance: few; d_gene: .; CDR3nt: TGTGCCAGTAGTATTTTCAATGAGCAGTTCTTC; CDR3aa: CASSIFNEQFF
j_gene: TRBJ2-1; v_gene: TRBV5-6; abundance: .; d_gene: TRBD1; CDR3nt: TGTGCCAGCAGCGGTACAGGGGATGAGCAGTTCTTC; CDR3aa: CASSGTGDEQFF
j_gene: TRBJ2-5; v_gene: TRBV7-9; abundance: many; d_gene: TRBD1; CDR3nt: TGTGCCAGCAGCTGGAGGGACAGGGCAAGGAAAGAGACCCAGTACTTC; CDR3aa: CASSWRDRARKETQYF
j_gene: TRBJ1-1; v_gene: TRBV7-9; abundance: few; d_gene: TRBD1; CDR3nt: TGTGCCAGCAGCTATTCGGGACAGGTCAATGAAGCTTTCTTT; CDR3aa: CASSYSGQVNEAFF
j_gene: TRBJ2-3; v_gene: TRBV5-6; abundance: .; d_gene: .; CDR3nt: TGTGCCAGCAGCTGGGCGTCTCTGGGGGGGCAGTATTTT; CDR3aa: CASSWASLGGQYF
j_gene: TRBJ2-1; v_gene: TRBV20-1; abundance: many; d_gene: .; CDR3nt: TGCAGTGCTAGAGATGTGATGCAGGGGGGCTACAATGAGCAGTTCTTC; CDR3aa: CSARDVMQGGYNEQFF
j_gene: TRBJ2-6; v_gene: TRBV7-6; abundance: .; d_gene: TRBD1; CDR3nt: TGTGCCAGCAGCTTGGGACAGGGGGCGGGGTCTGGGGCCAACGTCCTGACTTTC; CDR3aa: CASSLGQGAGSGANVLTF
j_gene: TRBJ2-7; v_gene: TRBV20-1; abundance: .; d_gene: .; CDR3nt: TGCAGTGCTACCCTTGGACAGCCATACGAGCAGTACTTC; CDR3aa: CSATLGQPYEQYF
j_gene: TRBJ2-3; v_gene: TRBV7-9; abundance: few; d_gene: TRBD1; CDR3nt: TGTGCCAGCAGCTATATACAGGGGGATGGAGCAGATACGCAGTATTTT; CDR3aa: CASSYIQGDGADTQYF
j_gene: TRBJ1-1; v_gene: TRBV7-9; abundance: many; d_gene: TRBD1; CDR3nt: TGTGCCAGCAGACTCGGACAGGGGGTCGCTGAAGCTTTCTTT; CDR3aa: CASRLGQGVAEAFF
j_gene: TRBJ2-1; v_gene: TRBV5-6; abundance: .; d_gene: .; CDR3nt: TGTGCCAGCAGCTTGGATCGACAGGCCTACAATGAGCAGTTCTTC; CDR3aa: CASSLDRQAYNEQFF
j_gene: TRBJ2-7; v_gene: TRBV7-9; abundance: .; d_gene: TRBD2; CDR3nt: TGTGCCAGCAGCATCGAGCGGGGGGCTTACTACGAGCAGTACTTC; CDR3aa: CASSIERGAYYEQYF
j_gene: TRBJ1-3; v_gene: TRBV27; abundance: .; d_gene: .; CDR3nt: TGTGCCAGCAGAACCGGACACCCCGAAGGGCCCATATATTTT; CDR3aa: CASRTGHPEGPIYF
j_gene: TRBJ2-6; v_gene: TRBV6-5; abundance: .; d_gene: TRBD1; CDR3nt: TGTGCCAGCAGTTACCGACAGGGGGCAGGAGCCAACGTCCTGACTTTC; CDR3aa: CASSYRQGAGANVLTF
j_gene: TRBJ1-2; v_gene: TRBV6-6; abundance: few; d_gene: .; CDR3nt: TGTGCCAGCAGGGTAGGGTCCTATGGCTACACCTTC; CDR3aa: CASRVGSYGYTF
j_gene: TRBJ1-1; v_gene: TRBV7-9; abundance: few; d_gene: .; CDR3nt: TGTGCCAGCAGCTTAGGTCGGCCGCCTGTCACTGAAGCTTTCTTT; CDR3aa: CASSLGRPPVTEAFF
j_gene: TRBJ2-1; v_gene: TRBV6-6; abundance: few; d_gene: TRBD1; CDR3nt: TGTGCCAGCAGTTACCCCGGGACAGGGGGGGATTTGGAGCAGTTCTTC; CDR3aa: CASSYPGTGGDLEQFF
j_gene: TRBJ2-2; v_gene: TRBV29-1; abundance: few; d_gene: .; CDR3nt: TGCAGCGTTGAAAGAGACAGGAAGCTGTTTTTT; CDR3aa: CSVERDRKLFF
j_gene: TRBJ2-3; v_gene: TRBV6-1; abundance: few; d_gene: TRBD1; CDR3nt: TGTGCCAGCAGTTATTCATCCGGGACAGCTAGCACAGATACGCAGTATTTT; CDR3aa: CASSYSSGTASTDTQYF
j_gene: TRBJ2-7; v_gene: TRBV18; abundance: .; d_gene: .; CDR3nt: TGTGCCAGCTCACCCCTGTCAAGGTCCTACGAGCAGTACTTC; CDR3aa: CASSPLSRSYEQYF
j_gene: TRBJ1-5; v_gene: TRBV6-1; abundance: .; d_gene: .; CDR3nt: TGTGCCAGCAGTGACCGTTGGGGGTACAATCAGCCCCAGCATTTT; CDR3aa: CASSDRWGYNQPQHF
j_gene: TRBJ2-3; v_gene: TRBV12-3/TRBV12-4; abundance: .; d_gene: .; CDR3nt: TGTGCCAGCAGTTTCTTAGCGCCAGATACGCAGTATTTT; CDR3aa: CASSFLAPDTQYF
j_gene: TRBJ1-2; v_gene: TRBV29-1; abundance: few; d_gene: .; CDR3nt: TGCAGCGTTGGTGGAGGGAACTATGGCTACACCTTC; CDR3aa: CSVGGGNYGYTF
j_gene: TRBJ1-1; v_gene: TRBV7-6; abundance: .; d_gene: TRBD1; CDR3nt: TGTGCCAGCAGCTCACAGGGGTGGGACACTGAAGCTTTCTTT; CDR3aa: CASSSQGWDTEAFF
j_gene: TRBJ1-1; v_gene: TRBV28; abundance: few; d_gene: TRBD1; CDR3nt: TGTGCCAGCAGTCCTACCCTTACAGGGGTTTTTGTTGGGGACACTGAAGCTTTCTTT; CDR3aa: CASSPTLTGVFVGDTEAFF
j_gene: TRBJ2-1; v_gene: TRBV7-9; abundance: many; d_gene: TRBD1; CDR3nt: TGTGCCAGCAGCGCCCCGGGACAGGGGACTGAGCAGTTCTTC; CDR3aa: CASSAPGQGTEQFF
j_gene: TRBJ2-1; v_gene: TRBV27; abundance: few; d_gene: .; CDR3nt: TGTGCCAGCAAGAAGACAGGTTACAATGAGCAGTTCTTC; CDR3aa: CASKKTGYNEQFF
j_gene: TRBJ2-5; v_gene: TRBV2; abundance: .; d_gene: .; CDR3nt: TGTGCCAGCAGCGAGGCGGGTTGGGAGACCCAGTACTTC; CDR3aa: CASSEAGWETQYF
j_gene: TRBJ1-2; v_gene: TRBV2; abundance: few; d_gene: .; CDR3nt: TGTGCCAGCAGTGAAGGACAGGCCAACCACTATGGCTACACCTTC; CDR3aa: CASSEGQANHYGYTF
j_gene: TRBJ2-7; v_gene: TRBV2; abundance: few; d_gene: .; CDR3nt: TGTGCCAGCAGTGAATGGGTCACGGGGGAGCAGTACTTC; CDR3aa: CASSEWVTGEQYF
j_gene: TRBJ2-2; v_gene: TRBV6-2/TRBV6-3; abundance: once; d_gene: .; CDR3nt: TGTGCCAGTTTGGCGGGGGCGATAAACACCGGGGAGCTGTTTTTT; CDR3aa: CASLAGAINTGELFF
j_gene: TRBJ2-1; v_gene: TRBV6-2/TRBV6-3; abundance: .; d_gene: TRBD2; CDR3nt: TGTGCCAGCAGTTACACGGCGGGGGGGGCCTACAATGAGCAGTTCTTC; CDR3aa: CASSYTAGGAYNEQFF